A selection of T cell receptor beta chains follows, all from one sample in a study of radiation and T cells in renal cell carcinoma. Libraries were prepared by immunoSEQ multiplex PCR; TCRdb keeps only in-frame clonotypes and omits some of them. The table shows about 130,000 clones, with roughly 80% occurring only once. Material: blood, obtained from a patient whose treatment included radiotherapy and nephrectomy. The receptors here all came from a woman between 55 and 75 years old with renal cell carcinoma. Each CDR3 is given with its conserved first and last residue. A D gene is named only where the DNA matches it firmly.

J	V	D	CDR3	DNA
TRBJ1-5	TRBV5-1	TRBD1	CASSPGQGGNQPQHF	TGCGCCAGCTCCCCCGGGCAGGGGGGTAATCAGCCCCAGCATTTT
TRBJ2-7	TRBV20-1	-	CSARASYEQYF	TGCAGTGCTAGGGCTTCCTACGAGCAGTACTTC
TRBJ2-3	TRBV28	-	CASSLLGDTTDTQYF	TGTGCCAGCAGTTTACTGGGGGATACGACAGATACGCAGTATTTT
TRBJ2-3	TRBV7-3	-	CASSRVGSGGTDTQYF	TGTGCCAGCAGCCGCGTGGGTAGCGGAGGCACAGATACGCAGTATTTT
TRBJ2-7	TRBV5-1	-	CASSLEARAGDEQYF	TGCGCCAGCAGCTTGGAAGCCAGGGCCGGGGACGAGCAGTACTTC
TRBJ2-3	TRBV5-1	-	CASSLADTQYF	TGCGCCAGCAGCTTGGCAGATACGCAGTATTTT
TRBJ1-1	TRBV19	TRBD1	CASSLGRGSTEAFF	TGTGCCAGTAGTTTGGGCAGGGGGTCTACTGAAGCTTTCTTT
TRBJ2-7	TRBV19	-	CASSPGTTYEQYF	TGTGCCAGTAGTCCTGGGACAACCTACGAGCAGTACTTC
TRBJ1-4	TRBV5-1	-	CASSLDLGTDEKLFF	TGCGCCAGCAGCTTGGATCTGGGTACGGATGAAAAACTGTTTTTT
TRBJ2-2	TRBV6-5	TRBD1	CASRQGTGDTGELFF	TGTGCCAGCAGACAAGGGACAGGGGACACCGGGGAGCTGTTTTTT
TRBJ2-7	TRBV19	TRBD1	CASSMDREVHYEQYF	TGTGCCAGTAGTATGGACAGGGAGGTACACTACGAGCAGTACTTC
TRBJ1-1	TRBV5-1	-	CASSLASQGGTEAFF	TGCGCCAGCAGCTTGGCATCACAGGGTGGGACTGAAGCTTTCTTT
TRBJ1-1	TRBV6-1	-	CASSDGTSGDTEAFF	TGTGCCAGCAGTGACGGGACCTCGGGGGACACTGAAGCTTTCTTT
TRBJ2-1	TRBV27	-	CASTWRGQFNEQFF	TGTGCCAGCACCTGGAGGGGACAGTTCAATGAGCAGTTCTTC